Listed below are T cell receptor beta chains from one sample, sequenced in a study of T-cell reconstitution after alpha-beta-depleted transplantation in children. TCRdb recomputed calls from the PCR reads with MiXCR, one row per CDR3 protein. The repertoire holds about 900,000 distinct CDR3 sequences, with roughly 29% as singletons. The sequencing used PBMCs, mostly from graft donor cells, collected 360 days after TCRalphabeta/CD19-depleted stem cell transplant. The receptor source for this set is a boy under two years old who had a stem cell transplant for SCID, so the T cells may come from the graft donor. Both conserved end residues are part of each CDR3.

TRBJ2-3 TRBV2 CASSEDVITHF
TRBJ2-1 TRBV14 CASSQDRAGGHNEQFF
TRBJ2-7 TRBV7-6 CASSLRGPETLYEQYF
TRBJ2-3 TRBV7-2 CASSLLGRDTQYF
TRBJ2-1 TRBV20-1 CSAAGGQGFNEQFF
TRBJ2-1 TRBV7-9 CASSSRQRTGSGEQFF
TRBJ2-7 TRBV12-3/TRBV12-4 CASSPGTLLSPNYEQYF
TRBJ2-1 TRBV27 CASSLGWTRARDEQFF
TRBJ1-5 TRBV12-3/TRBV12-4 CASSLETGQGYPQHF
TRBJ2-3 TRBV6-1 CASRLSGAADTQYF
TRBJ2-5 TRBV11-2 CASSLDLSLAGQETQYF
TRBJ2-7 TRBV2 CASRGQGLYEQYF
TRBJ1-4 TRBV29-1 CSVGFGEKLFF
TRBJ1-1 TRBV10-3 CTISLVRQMNTEAFF